Following are 27 T cell receptor beta chains from one sample sequenced in a study of cytomegalovirus exposure and HLA in healthy donors. PCR amplification relied on 60 Vbeta primers (plus 13 Jbeta primers). The table came from immunoSEQ multiplex PCR; TCRdb's copy has only in-frame clones and leaves some out. The sample has 150,000 to 200,000 clones, around 84% seen once. The sample was PBMCs. These receptors came from a woman between 18 and 30 years old in good health and CMV-seronegative.

The chain uses TRBV6-5 and TRBJ1-2; 10 bases map to TRBD1. Trimming at V came to 2 bases and at J to 8 bases, leaving 5 bases not matched to a gene. This CDR3 region has 14 residues. The germline CDR1 and CDR2 sequences are MNHEY and SVGAGI. The DNA of the CDR3 is TGTGCCAGCAGTTACAGACAGGGGGCGCGGGGCTACACCTTC. The encoded protein is CASSYRQGARGYTF.

The chain is built from TRBV6-1 and TRBJ2-1, with TRBD2 as a possible D gene (5 bases). Deletions cut 2 bases from V and 7 bases from J, with 15 bases between. CDR1 and CDR2 (germline): MNHNS, SASEGT. This CDR3 has 15 amino acids. The DNA for the CDR3 is TGTGCCAGCAGTGAACCAGGACTGATTATAAATGAGCAGTTCTTC. It translates to CASSEPGLIINEQFF.

The J gene is TRBJ2-3, the V gene TRBV28, with D possibly matching TRBD2 (5 bases). V shed 3 bases and J shed 0 bases, with 16 bases lying between them. The CDR3 runs 17 residues. Germline V lookup: CDR1 MDHEN, CDR2 SYDVKM. CDR3: CASSFGETGRSTDTQYF. CDR3 coding DNA: TGTGCCAGCAGTTTCGGCGAGACGGGAAGGAGCACAGATACGCAGTATTTT.

This clone turned up a few times. Here the CDR3 DNA reads TGCGCCAGCAGCTTGGAGGCAGGGCGCACTGAAGCTTTCTTT. It translates to CASSLEAGRTEAFF. The chain carries TRBV5-1 and TRBJ1-1, with D tentatively TRBD1 (5 bases). Per germline, CDR1 SGHRS and CDR2 YFSETQ. There are 14 residues in the CDR3. Trimming left V 0 bases short and J 4 bases short, with 10 bases between.

This clone came up once. V and J are TRBV7-9 and TRBJ2-1; TRBD2 matches 9 bases. Germline assignment: CDR1 SEHNR and CDR2 FQNEAQ (reference sequence). V was pared by 2 bases and J by 7 bases, with 9 bases of the junction left unmatched. CDR3 length: 16 amino acids. CDR3 region: CASSLNLAGRENEQFF. CDR3 sequence (DNA): TGTGCCAGCAGCTTAAACCTAGCGGGAAGGGAGAATGAGCAGTTCTTC.

This clone was seen a single time. The chain employs TRBV7-9 and TRBJ2-7; TRBD1 matches at 8 bases. J was trimmed by 3 bases and V by 6 bases; bases with no gene match: 7. This CDR3 is built from 14 residues. Looked up from germline, CDR1 is SEHNR and CDR2 is FQNEAQ (reference sequence). Here the CDR3 reads CASRFGDRGYEQYF. CDR3 sequence (DNA): TGTGCCAGCAGGTTCGGAGACAGGGGCTACGAGCAGTACTTC.

This sequence joins TRBV21-1 and TRBJ1-5. TRBV21-1 is annotated as a pseudogene. The length of the CDR3 is 14 residues. The chain's CDR3 is CASSDDGANQPQHF. The DNA of the CDR3 is TGTGCCAGCAGCGATGACGGAGCGAATCAGCCCCAGCATTTT.

The chain joins TRBV5-1 to TRBJ1-2, with D tentatively TRBD1 (5 bases). Deletions cut 4 bases from V and 4 bases from J, with 20 bases between. Looked up from germline, CDR1 is SGHRS and CDR2 is YFSETQ. The CDR3 covers 16 residues. CDR3: CASSKGTDITRYGYTF. Written as DNA, the CDR3 is TGCGCCAGCAGCAAAGGTACGGACATTACTCGCTATGGCTACACCTTC.

This clone has only one observation. The genes are TRBV6-1 and TRBJ2-7; D is perhaps TRBD2 (5 bases). The ends were cut back, 5 bases at V and 6 bases at J, with 20 bases in the middle. This CDR3 region has 15 residues. Germline assignment: CDR1 MNHNS and CDR2 SASEGT. The CDR3, as DNA: TGTGCCAGCAGTAAGCGGTCCCCCCTCGTGGGCGAGCAGTACGTC. This codes for CASSKRSPLVGEQYV.

The chain recombines TRBV10-2 with TRBJ2-6; no clear D. This CDR3 is built from 16 residues. V was clipped by 2 bases and J by 0 bases, with 8 bases between them. Per germline, CDR1 WSHSY and CDR2 SAAADI. CDR3 in DNA: TGCGCCAGCAGTGAGGACGGGTACTCTGGGGCCAACGTCCTGACTTTC. It codes for CASSEDGYSGANVLTF.

This clone was detected only a few times. J is TRBJ2-7 and V is TRBV5-1, with 8 bases fitting TRBD2. V lost 5 bases, J lost 5 bases, and 9 bases stayed unmatched. This CDR3 has 14 amino acids. CDR1 SGHRS and CDR2 YFSETQ come from the germline V gene. The CDR3 DNA sequence: TGCGCCAGCAGATCGAGCGGGAGTGGGCACGAGCAGTACTTC. Translated, it gives CASRSSGSGHEQYF.

The chain uses TRBV28 and TRBJ2-7; the match to TRBD2 covers 7 bases. Germline values: CDR1 MDHEN, CDR2 SYDVKM. V shed 5 bases, J shed 0 bases, and the junction held 7 bases outside the gene matches. The CDR3 is made up of 15 amino acids. As DNA, the CDR3 is TGTGCCAGCAGTCAAGCGGGACCCCTCTCCTACGAGCAGTACTTC. This gives the protein CASSQAGPLSYEQYF.

The CDR3 here is CASSLAVQGKEKLFF. For the CDR3, the DNA is TGTGCCAGCAGCTTAGCGGTCCAGGGAAAGGAAAAACTGTTTTTT. The V gene is TRBV7-9, the J gene TRBJ1-4; the D gene is possibly TRBD1 (5 bases). With 0 bases removed from V and 8 bases from J, the gap between germline ends came to 13 bases. CDR3 length: 15 residues. Germline CDR1 reads SEHNR; CDR2 reads FQNEAQ (reference sequence).

The J gene is TRBJ2-2, the V gene TRBV15; tentatively, D is TRBD1 (6 bases). The CDR3 runs to 18 residues. V was clipped by 0 bases and J by 2 bases, with 16 bases between them. Germline V gives CDR1 LNHNV, CDR2 YYDKDF (reference sequence). In nucleotides, the CDR3 is TGTGCCACCAGCAGAGATCTGGGCAGGGGATCTAACACCGGGGAGCTGTTTTTT. This codes for CATSRDLGRGSNTGELFF.

CDR3 sequence reads: CASSHTSGASTDTQYF. The CDR3 DNA reads TGTGCCAGCAGCCATACTAGCGGGGCTAGCACAGATACGCAGTATTTT. This chain connects TRBV7-9 to TRBJ2-3, with 10 bases that match TRBD2. This CDR3 spans 16 amino acids. Germline assignment: CDR1 SEHNR and CDR2 FQNEAQ (reference sequence). V shed 5 bases, J shed 0 bases, and the junction held 5 bases outside the gene matches.

The chain is built from TRBV27 and TRBJ1-2; 8 bases are a match to TRBD1. The germline gives CDR1 MNHEY, CDR2 SMNVEV (reference sequence). The CDR3 runs 15 residues. The junction had 8 bases not matched to a gene; V was cut back by 3 bases and J by 5 bases. CDR3 nucleotide sequence: TGTGCCAGCAGTTTCTCCTCAGGGGGCGAGTATGGCTACACCTTC. It codes for CASSFSSGGEYGYTF.

This clone has more than one count but fewer than ten. The chain uses TRBV2 and TRBJ1-4; unclear D gene. Germline V gene data show CDR1 as SNHLY and CDR2 as FYNNEI. V lost 1 base and J 8 bases, leaving 14 bases between the germline ends. This CDR3 is 15 amino acids long. The CDR3 coding sequence is TGTGCCAGCAGTGAAGAGGTGAGGCCAACCGAAAAACTGTTTTTT. It codes for CASSEEVRPTEKLFF. Drawing the rest from reference TRBV2 and TRBJ1-4, the complete variable domain is EPEVTQTPSHQVTQMGQEVILRCVPISNHLYFYWYRQILGQKVEFLVSFYNNEISEKSEIFDDQFSVERPDGSNFTLKIRSTKLEDSAMYFCASSEEVRPTEKLFFGSGTQLSVL.

This clone was counted only a few times. CDR3 sequence reads: CAISQGASQPQHF. The CDR3 coding sequence is TGTGCCATTTCACAGGGGGCCTCCCAGCCCCAGCATTTT. The chain is built from TRBV6-6 and TRBJ1-5; TRBD1 matches 9 bases. The CDR3 runs 13 residues. Trimming took 10 bases from V and 7 from J; bases not matched to a gene: 8. CDR1 and CDR2 (germline): MNHNY, SVGAGI (reference sequence).

This chain joins TRBV27 and TRBJ1-2; D might be TRBD1 (6 bases). This CDR3 contains 15 residues. The germline gives CDR1 MNHEY, CDR2 SMNVEV (reference sequence). Trimming stripped 2 bases from V and 5 bases from J, with 15 bases between. CDR3 coding DNA: TGTGCCAGCAGTTTAAGTTCGGGGGGCATTTATGGCTACACCTTC. Its translation is CASSLSSGGIYGYTF.

The chain links TRBV28 to TRBJ1-5, with D maybe TRBD1 (5 bases). The V end lost 5 bases, the J end lost 6 bases, and 26 bases lay between the germline ends. The CDR3 has 18 amino acids. Germline CDR1 and CDR2: MDHEN and SYDVKM. The DNA of the CDR3 is TGTGCCAGCAGTCTCCCCTCTCACACAGTAACAGGCGGTCAGCCCCAGCATTTT. This gives the protein CASSLPSHTVTGGQPQHF.

This chain connects TRBV6-6 to TRBJ1-3, with 7 bases that match TRBD1. Germline V gene sequence: CDR1 MNHNY, CDR2 SVGAGI (reference sequence). There are 16 residues in the CDR3. The ends lost 8 bases at V and 4 bases at J; junction bases unmatched: 14. CDR3 nucleotide sequence: TGTGCCAGCCGCAGCGCAGGGGGATTGGCAGGAAACACCATATATTTT. This sequence encodes CASRSAGGLAGNTIYF.

V is TRBV28 and J is TRBJ1-1; 7 positions match TRBD1. CDR1 and CDR2 (germline): MDHEN, SYDVKM. This CDR3 is built from 11 residues. V dropped 8 bases and J dropped 8; count of bases not matched to a gene: 5. The CDR3 is CASRDSTEAFF. CDR3 nucleotide sequence: TGTGCCAGCCGGGACAGCACAGAAGCTTTCTTT.

The chain recombines TRBV5-4 with TRBJ2-7; 11 bases agree with TRBD2. J was trimmed by 4 bases and V by 4 bases; bases with no gene match: 7. This CDR3 contains 15 residues. Germline loops: CDR1 SGHNT, CDR2 YYREEE (reference sequence). CDR3 nucleotide sequence: TGTGCCAGCAGCCTGGGACTAGCGGATTCTTACGAGCAGTACTTC. Translated, it gives CASSLGLADSYEQYF.

The chain carries TRBV4-2 and TRBJ1-3; TRBD1 might be the D (6 bases). The germline gives CDR1 LGHNA, CDR2 YNFKEQ. Trimming removed 5 bases from V and 0 bases from J, with 11 bases in between. The CDR3 contains 15 residues. For the CDR3, the DNA is TGTGCCAGCAGCTTGGTGGGGGCCTCTGGAAACACCATATATTTT. Its protein is CASSLVGASGNTIYF.

This chain uses TRBV6-5 with TRBJ1-1, with D perhaps TRBD1 (5 bases). The germline V gene has CDR1 MNHEY and CDR2 SVGAGI. CDR3 size: 13 residues. V was shortened by 6 bases and J by 1 base, with 9 bases between the two germline ends. The CDR3 nucleotides are TGTGCCAGCAGAAGACAGAAGAACACTGAAGCTTTCTTT. As protein: CASRRQKNTEAFF.

The rearrangement joins TRBV28 to TRBJ1-2; TRBD1 agrees at 8 bases. CDR3 length: 14 residues. Germline V gene data show CDR1 as MDHEN and CDR2 as SYDVKM. With 6 bases clipped from V and 4 bases from J, the junction kept 7 bases outside the gene matches. The CDR3 sequence is CASRTTGVGYGYTF. In DNA form, the CDR3 reads TGTGCCAGCAGGACGACAGGGGTTGGCTATGGCTACACCTTC.

The CDR3 DNA sequence: TGTGCCAGCAGAGGACTGGCCCTCTTAAATGAGCAGTTCTTC. Its protein product is CASRGLALLNEQFF. The gene calls are TRBV6-5 and TRBJ2-1; D is perhaps TRBD2 (5 bases). The CDR3 covers 14 residues. Looked up from germline, CDR1 is MNHEY and CDR2 is SVGAGI. V was pared by 6 bases and J by 7 bases, with 16 bases between.